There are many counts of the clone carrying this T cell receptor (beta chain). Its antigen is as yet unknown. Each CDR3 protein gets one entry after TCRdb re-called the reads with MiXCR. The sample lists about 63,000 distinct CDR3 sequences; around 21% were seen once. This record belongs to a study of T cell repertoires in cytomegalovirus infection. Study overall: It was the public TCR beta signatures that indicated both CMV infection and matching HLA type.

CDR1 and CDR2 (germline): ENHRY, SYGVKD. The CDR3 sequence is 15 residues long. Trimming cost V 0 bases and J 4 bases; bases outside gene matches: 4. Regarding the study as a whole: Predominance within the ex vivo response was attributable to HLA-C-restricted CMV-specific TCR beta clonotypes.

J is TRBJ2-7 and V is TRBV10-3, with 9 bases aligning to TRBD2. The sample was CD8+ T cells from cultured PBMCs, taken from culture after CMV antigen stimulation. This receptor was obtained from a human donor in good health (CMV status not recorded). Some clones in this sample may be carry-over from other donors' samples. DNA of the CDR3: TGTGCCATCAGTGAGTCCGGGCTAGCGGGGTACGAGCAGTACTTC. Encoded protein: CAISESGLAGYEQYF.